This entry is about one T cell receptor beta chain. It has no known antigen specificity. Qualities for individual bases were not recorded, and no much larger clone is one base off. This specimen comes from a study of blood T cell repertoires in COVID-19 (TCRdb year 2020). Background for the entire study: Samples from collaborators originated in the United States, Italy and Spain and spanned both the acute and convalescent phases of COVID-19. Where HLA class I and class II types were available, the types were taken from metadata supplied by the sample provider, not from assay-based typing. The samples were drawn from two sources: the first 160 participants of the ongoing ImmuneRACE study, and 950 to 1,500 subjects contributed by 6 global collaborators. A freely available public database, intended as a resource for researchers studying the immune response to SARS-CoV-2, is where the repertoires were released. A de-identified subject ID, COVID-19 status, age in years and sex were almost always included in the sample metadata. The prospective study material was composed of cDNA or gDNA derived from T cells, B-cell-depleted T cells, or PBMCs. The dataset comprised deeply sampled blood TCRbeta repertoires from subjects exposed to, actively infected with, or recovered from COVID-19. Findings and caveats that apply to the study as a whole: The amount of clinical and demographic metadata varied by source and participant and was provided uncurated.

TCRbeta CDR3 regions were amplified from genomic DNA using the immunoSEQ Assay, a bias-controlled multiplex PCR. Regarding the original processing steps: Nucleated cell counts per sample were estimated from amplification of reference gene primers within the assay. To quantify the absolute abundance of each unique TCRbeta CDR3 rearrangement, sequence reads were collapsed and filtered. For each sample, productive Simpson clonality was calculated by taking the square root of Simpson's diversity index across productive rearrangements. As stored in TCRdb, this immuneACCESS dataset retains in-frame rearrangements with V and J assigned. A fraction of the clones does not appear; measured against another copy, unresolved V genes explain less than half of the discrepancy, and the remainder lacks a known reason. V, J and clone size reflect that table, while D and trimming were determined from the DNA. This sample comprises about 280,000 clones, 89% of them detected only once. 2% to 2.5% of the sample comes from the top ten.

Whole blood was collected in K2EDTA tubes by collaborating institutions according to the institutions' own protocols. For TCRbeta analysis, collaborators shipped samples as frozen whole blood, isolated PBMCs, or DNA extracted from either of those sample types. The sample taken for sequencing was peripheral blood. The clonotype originates from a man between 45 and 60 years old with acute or convalescent COVID-19.

The nucleotides read TGTGCCAGCAGTAACCGGGATTGGGGTTTGTATGAGCAGTTCTTC. Translated, it reads CASSNRDWGLYEQFF. The chain joins TRBV6-5 to TRBJ2-1; 5 matching bases give a weak D call of TRBD2. V sheds 5 bases and J sheds 8 bases, leaving 19 bases between their ends. The germline V gene specifies MNHEY as CDR1 and SVGAGI as CDR2. The CDR3, cysteine through phenylalanine, is 15 amino acids long. The read is trimmed to its CDR3 DNA, 45 bases read in frame from base 1.